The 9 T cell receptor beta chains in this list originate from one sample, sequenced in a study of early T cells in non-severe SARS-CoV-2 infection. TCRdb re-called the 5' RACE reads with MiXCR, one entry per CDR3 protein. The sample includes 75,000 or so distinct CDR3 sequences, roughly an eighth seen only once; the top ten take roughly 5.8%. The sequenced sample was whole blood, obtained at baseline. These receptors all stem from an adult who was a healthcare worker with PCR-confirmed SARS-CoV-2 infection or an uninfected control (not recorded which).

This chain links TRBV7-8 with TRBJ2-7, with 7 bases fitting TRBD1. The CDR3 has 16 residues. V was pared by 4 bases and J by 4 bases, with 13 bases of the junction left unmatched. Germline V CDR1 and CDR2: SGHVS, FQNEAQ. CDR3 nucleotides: TGTGCCAGCAGCTCGGATACAGGGGTCAAAGAATACGAGCAGTACTTC. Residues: CASSSDTGVKEYEQYF. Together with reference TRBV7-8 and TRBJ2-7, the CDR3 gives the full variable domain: GAGVSQSPRYKVAKRGQDVALRCDPISGHVSLFWYQQALGQGPEFLTYFQNEAQLDKSGLPSDRFFAERPEGSVSTLKIQRTQQEDSAVYLCASSSDTGVKEYEQYFGPGTRLTVT.

As DNA, the CDR3 is TGTGCCAGCAGTTTAGGGGAGGGGATCACTGAAGCTTTCTTT. Its protein is CASSLGEGITEAFF. This chain links TRBV27 with TRBJ1-1; D may be TRBD1 (5 bases). Looked up from germline, CDR1 is MNHEY and CDR2 is SMNVEV (reference sequence). The CDR3 has 14 amino acids. Trimming shortened V by 2 bases and J by 4 bases, and 11 bases separated the two germline ends.

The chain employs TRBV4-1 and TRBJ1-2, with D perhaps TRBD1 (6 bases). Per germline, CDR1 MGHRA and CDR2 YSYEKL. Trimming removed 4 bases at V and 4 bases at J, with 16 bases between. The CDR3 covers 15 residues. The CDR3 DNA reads TGCGCCAGCAGCCGTAACTACAGGGCTGGCTATGGCTACACCTTC. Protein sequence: CASSRNYRAGYGYTF.

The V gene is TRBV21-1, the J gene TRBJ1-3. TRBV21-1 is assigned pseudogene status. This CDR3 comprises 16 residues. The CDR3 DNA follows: TGTGCCAGCAGCAAAGTTTATAGGGTTCGGGGAAACACCATATATTTT. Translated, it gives CASSKVYRVRGNTIYF.

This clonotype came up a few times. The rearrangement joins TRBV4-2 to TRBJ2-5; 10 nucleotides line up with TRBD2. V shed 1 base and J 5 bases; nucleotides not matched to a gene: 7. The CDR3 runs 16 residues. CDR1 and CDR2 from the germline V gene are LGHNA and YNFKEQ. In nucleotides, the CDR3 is TGTGCCAGCAGCCAAGCCCTAGCGGGAGTAGGGGAGACCCAGTACTTC. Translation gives CASSQALAGVGETQYF.

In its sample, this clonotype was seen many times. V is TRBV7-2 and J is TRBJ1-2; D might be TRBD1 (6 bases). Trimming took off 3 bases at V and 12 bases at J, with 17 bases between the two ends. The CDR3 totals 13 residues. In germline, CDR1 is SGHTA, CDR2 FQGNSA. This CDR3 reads CASSLVQGRFNTF. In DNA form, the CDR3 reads TGTGCCAGCAGCTTGGTTCAGGGGAGGTTCAACACCTTC.

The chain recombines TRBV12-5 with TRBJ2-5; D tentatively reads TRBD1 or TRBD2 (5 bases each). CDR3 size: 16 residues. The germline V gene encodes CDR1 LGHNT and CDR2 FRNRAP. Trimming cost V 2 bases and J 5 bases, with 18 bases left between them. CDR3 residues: CASGLYGDVIRETQYF. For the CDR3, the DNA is TGTGCTAGTGGTTTGTACGGGGACGTTATTAGGGAGACCCAGTACTTC.

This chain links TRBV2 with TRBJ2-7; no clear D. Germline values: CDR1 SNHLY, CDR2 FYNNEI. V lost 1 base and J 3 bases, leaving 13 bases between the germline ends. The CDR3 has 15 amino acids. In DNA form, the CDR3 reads TGTGCCAGCAGTGAAGATTACGGGCAAAACTACGAGCAGTACTTC. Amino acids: CASSEDYGQNYEQYF.

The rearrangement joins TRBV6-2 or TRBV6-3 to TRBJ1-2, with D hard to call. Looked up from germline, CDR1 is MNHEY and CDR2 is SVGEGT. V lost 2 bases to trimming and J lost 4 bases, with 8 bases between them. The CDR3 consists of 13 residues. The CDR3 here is CASSYAGTYGYTF. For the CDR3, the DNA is TGTGCCAGCAGTTACGCAGGTACCTATGGCTACACCTTC.